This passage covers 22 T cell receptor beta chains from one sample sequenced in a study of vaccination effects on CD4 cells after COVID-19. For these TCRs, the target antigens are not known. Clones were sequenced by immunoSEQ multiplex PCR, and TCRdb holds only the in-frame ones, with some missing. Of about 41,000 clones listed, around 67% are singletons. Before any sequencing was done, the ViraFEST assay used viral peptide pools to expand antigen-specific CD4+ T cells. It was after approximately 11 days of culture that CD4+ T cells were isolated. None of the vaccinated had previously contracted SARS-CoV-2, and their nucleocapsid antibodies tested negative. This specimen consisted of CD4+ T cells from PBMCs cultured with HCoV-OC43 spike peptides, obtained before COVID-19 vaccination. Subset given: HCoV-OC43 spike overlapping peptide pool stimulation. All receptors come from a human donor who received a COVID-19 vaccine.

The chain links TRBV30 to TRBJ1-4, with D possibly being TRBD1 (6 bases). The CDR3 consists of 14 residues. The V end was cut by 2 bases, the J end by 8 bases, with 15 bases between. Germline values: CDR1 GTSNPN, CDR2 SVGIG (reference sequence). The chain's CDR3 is CAWSSQGRGEKLFF. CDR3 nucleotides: TGTGCCTGGAGTTCACAGGGAAGGGGCGAAAAACTGTTTTTT.

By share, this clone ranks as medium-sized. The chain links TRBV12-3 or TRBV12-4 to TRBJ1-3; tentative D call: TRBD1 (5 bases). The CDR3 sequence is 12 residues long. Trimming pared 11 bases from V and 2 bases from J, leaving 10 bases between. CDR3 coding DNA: TGTGCCGGGCGGGGGGCTGGAAACACCATATATTTT. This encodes CAGRGAGNTIYF.

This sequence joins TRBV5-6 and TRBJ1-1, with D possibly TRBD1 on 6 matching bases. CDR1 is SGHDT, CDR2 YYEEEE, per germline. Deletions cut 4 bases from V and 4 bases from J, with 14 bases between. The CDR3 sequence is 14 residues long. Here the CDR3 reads CASSLTWDITEAFF. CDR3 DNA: TGTGCCAGCAGCCTGACGTGGGACATCACTGAAGCTTTCTTT.

CDR3 residues: CASSLSRANYGYTF. Written as DNA, the CDR3 is TGTGCCAGCAGCTTGTCTAGGGCAAACTATGGCTACACCTTC. The rearrangement joins TRBV5-5 to TRBJ1-2; D uncertain. Per germline, CDR1 SGHKS and CDR2 YYEKEE (reference sequence). V was cut by 1 base and J by 2 bases, with 9 bases left in between. The CDR3 length is 14 residues. Filled out from reference TRBV5-5 and TRBJ1-2, the complete variable domain reads DAGVTQSPTHLIKTRGQQVTLRCSPISGHKSVSWYQQVLGQGPQFIFQYYEKEERGRGNFPDRFSARQFPNYSSELNVNALLLGDSALYLCASSLSRANYGYTFGSGTRLTVV.

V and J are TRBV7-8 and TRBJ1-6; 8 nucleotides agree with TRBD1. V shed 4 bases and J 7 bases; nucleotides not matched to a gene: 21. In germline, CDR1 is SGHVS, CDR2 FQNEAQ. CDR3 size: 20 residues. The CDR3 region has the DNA TGTGCCAGCAGCTACTACCCCGGGACAGGTCCTAATAGCCAAAATTCACCCCTCCACTTT. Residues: CASSYYPGTGPNSQNSPLHF. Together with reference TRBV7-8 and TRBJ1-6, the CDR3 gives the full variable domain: GAGVSQSPRYKVAKRGQDVALRCDPISGHVSLFWYQQALGQGPEFLTYFQNEAQLDKSGLPSDRFFAERPEGSVSTLKIQRTQQEDSAVYLCASSYYPGTGPNSQNSPLHFGNGTRLTVT.

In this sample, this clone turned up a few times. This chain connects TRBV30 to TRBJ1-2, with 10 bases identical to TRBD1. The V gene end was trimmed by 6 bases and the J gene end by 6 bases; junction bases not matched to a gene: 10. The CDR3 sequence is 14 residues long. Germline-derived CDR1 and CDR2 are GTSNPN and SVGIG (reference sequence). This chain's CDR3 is CACIFGQGGDGYTF. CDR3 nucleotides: TGTGCCTGTATCTTCGGACAGGGGGGGGATGGCTACACCTTC.

Here the CDR3 reads CASSVGTSAHTDTQYF. The CDR3 DNA reads as TGTGCCAGCAGCGTCGGGACTAGCGCCCACACAGATACGCAGTATTTT. This sequence joins TRBV9 and TRBJ2-3; TRBD2 agrees at 10 bases. Trimming cost V 2 bases and J 2 bases; bases outside gene matches: 5. The CDR3 sequence is 16 residues long. Germline-derived CDR1 and CDR2 are SGDLS and YYNGEE. The full variable domain, its missing parts supplied by reference TRBV9 and TRBJ2-3, is DSGVTQTPKHLITATGQRVTLRCSPRSGDLSVYWYQQSLDQGLQFLIQYYNGEERAKGNILERFSAQQFPDLHSELNLSSLELGDSALYFCASSVGTSAHTDTQYFGPGTRLTVL.

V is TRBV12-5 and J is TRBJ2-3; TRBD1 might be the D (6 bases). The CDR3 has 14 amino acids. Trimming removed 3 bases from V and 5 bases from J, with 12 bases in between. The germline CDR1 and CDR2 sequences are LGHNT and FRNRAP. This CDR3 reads CASGFPIQGDTQYF. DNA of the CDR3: TGTGCTAGTGGTTTCCCGATACAGGGAGATACGCAGTATTTT.

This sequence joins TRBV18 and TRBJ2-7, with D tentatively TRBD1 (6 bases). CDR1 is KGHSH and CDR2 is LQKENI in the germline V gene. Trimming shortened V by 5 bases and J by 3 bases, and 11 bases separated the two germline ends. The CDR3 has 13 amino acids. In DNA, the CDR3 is TGTGCCAGCTCAGCCGGGACAAACTACGAGCAGTACTTC. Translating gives CASSAGTNYEQYF.

CDR3 in DNA: TGTGCCAGCAGTCCAGGGCCCCAGGGTTGGGGCTACACCTTC. Its protein is CASSPGPQGWGYTF. V and J are TRBV7-2 and TRBJ1-2, with D possibly being TRBD1 (5 bases). The CDR3 extends over 14 amino acids. Trimming took off 6 bases at V and 8 bases at J, with 19 bases between the two ends. Germline-derived CDR1 and CDR2 are SGHTA and FQGNSA.

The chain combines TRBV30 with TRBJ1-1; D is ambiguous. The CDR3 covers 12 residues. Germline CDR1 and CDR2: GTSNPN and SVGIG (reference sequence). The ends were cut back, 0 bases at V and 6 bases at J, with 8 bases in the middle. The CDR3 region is CAWSVGFAEAFF. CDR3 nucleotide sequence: TGTGCCTGGAGTGTGGGTTTCGCTGAAGCTTTCTTT.

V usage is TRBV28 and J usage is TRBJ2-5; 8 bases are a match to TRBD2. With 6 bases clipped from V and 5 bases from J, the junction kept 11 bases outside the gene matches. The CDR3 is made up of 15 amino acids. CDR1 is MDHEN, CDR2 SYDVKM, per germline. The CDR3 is CASRGTGGPGETQYF. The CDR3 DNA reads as TGTGCCAGCAGGGGGACGGGAGGGCCGGGGGAGACCCAGTACTTC. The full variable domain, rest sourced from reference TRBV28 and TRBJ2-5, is DVKVTQSSRYLVKRTGEKVFLECVQDMDHENMFWYRQDPGLGLRLIYFSYDVKMKEKGDIPEGYSVSREKKERFSLILESASTNQTSMYLCASRGTGGPGETQYFGPGTRLLVL.

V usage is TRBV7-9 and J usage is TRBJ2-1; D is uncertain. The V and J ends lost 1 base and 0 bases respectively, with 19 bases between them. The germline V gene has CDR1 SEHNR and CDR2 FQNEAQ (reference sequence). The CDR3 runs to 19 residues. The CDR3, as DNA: TGTGCCAGCAGCTTAGATTCACGCTCTGTTCAGAGCTCCTACAATGAGCAGTTCTTC. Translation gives CASSLDSRSVQSSYNEQFF.

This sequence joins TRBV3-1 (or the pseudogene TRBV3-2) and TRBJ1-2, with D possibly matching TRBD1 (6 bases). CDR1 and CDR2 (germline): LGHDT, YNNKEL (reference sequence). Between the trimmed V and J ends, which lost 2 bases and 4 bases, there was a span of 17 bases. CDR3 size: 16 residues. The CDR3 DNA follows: TGTGCCAGCAGCCAATTGCGGAGGGGGACATTCTATGGCTACACCTTC. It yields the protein CASSQLRRGTFYGYTF.

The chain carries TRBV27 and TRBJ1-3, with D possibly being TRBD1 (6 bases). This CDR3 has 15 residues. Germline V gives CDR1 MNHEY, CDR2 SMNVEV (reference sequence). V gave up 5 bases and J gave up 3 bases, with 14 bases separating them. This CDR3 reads CASSEGGAHGNTIYF. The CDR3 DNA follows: TGTGCCAGCAGTGAGGGGGGGGCCCATGGAAACACCATATATTTT.

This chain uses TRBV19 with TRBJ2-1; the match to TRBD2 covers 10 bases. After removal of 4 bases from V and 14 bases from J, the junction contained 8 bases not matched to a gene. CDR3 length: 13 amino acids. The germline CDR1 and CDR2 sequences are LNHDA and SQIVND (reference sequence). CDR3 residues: CASSTSSGSQEFF. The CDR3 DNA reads TGTGCCAGTAGTACCTCTAGCGGGAGTCAGGAGTTCTTC.

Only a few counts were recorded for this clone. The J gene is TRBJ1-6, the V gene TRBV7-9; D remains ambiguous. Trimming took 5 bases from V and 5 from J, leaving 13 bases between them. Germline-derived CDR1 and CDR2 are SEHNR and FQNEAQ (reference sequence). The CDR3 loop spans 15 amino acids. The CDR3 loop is CASSPKKGDNSPLHF. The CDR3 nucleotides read TGTGCCAGCAGCCCAAAGAAGGGCGATAATTCACCCCTCCACTTT.

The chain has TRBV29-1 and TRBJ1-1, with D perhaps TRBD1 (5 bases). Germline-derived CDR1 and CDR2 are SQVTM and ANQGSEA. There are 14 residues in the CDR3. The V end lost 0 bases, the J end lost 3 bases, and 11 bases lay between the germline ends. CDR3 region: CSVEDSGRYTEAFF. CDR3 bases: TGCAGCGTTGAAGATTCGGGACGTTACACTGAAGCTTTCTTT.

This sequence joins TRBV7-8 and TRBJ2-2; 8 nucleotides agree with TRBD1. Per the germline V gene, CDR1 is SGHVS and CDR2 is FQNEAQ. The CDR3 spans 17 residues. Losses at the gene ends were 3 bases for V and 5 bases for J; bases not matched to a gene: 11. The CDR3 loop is CASSFSTGGIGTGELFF. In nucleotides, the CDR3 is TGTGCCAGCAGCTTTTCCACAGGGGGAATTGGAACCGGGGAGCTGTTTTTT.

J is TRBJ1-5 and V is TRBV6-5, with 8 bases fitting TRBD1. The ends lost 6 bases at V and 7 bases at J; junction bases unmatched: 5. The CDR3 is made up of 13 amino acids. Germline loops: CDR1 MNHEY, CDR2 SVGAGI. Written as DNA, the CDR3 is TGTGCCAGCAGGGACAGGGTAGAGCAGCCCCAGCATTTT. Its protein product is CASRDRVEQPQHF.

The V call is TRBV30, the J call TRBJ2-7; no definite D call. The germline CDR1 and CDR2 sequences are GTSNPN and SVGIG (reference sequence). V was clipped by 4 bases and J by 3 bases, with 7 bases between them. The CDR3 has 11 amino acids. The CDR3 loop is CAWKGNYEQYF. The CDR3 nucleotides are TGTGCCTGGAAAGGGAACTACGAGCAGTACTTC. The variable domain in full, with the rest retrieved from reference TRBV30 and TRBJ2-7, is SQTIHQWPATLVQPVGSPLSLECTVEGTSNPNLYWYRQAAGRGLQLLFYSVGIGQISSEVPQNLSASRPQDRQFILSSKKLLLSDSGFYLCAWKGNYEQYFGPGTRLTVT.

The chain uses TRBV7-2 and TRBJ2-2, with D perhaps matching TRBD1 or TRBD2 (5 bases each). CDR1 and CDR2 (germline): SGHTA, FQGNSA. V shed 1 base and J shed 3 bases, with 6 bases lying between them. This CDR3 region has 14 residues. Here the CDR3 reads CASSLGGYTGELFF. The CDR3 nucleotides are TGTGCCAGCAGCTTAGGGGGGTACACCGGGGAGCTGTTTTTT.